This T cell receptor beta chain was recovered during a study of blood T cell repertoires in COVID-19. The wider study: Some COVID-19 samples were acute and others convalescent; all came from the United States, Italy and Spain.

CDR1 MDHEN and CDR2 SYDVKM come from the germline V gene. V lost 6 bases, J lost 2 bases, and 6 bases stayed unmatched. The CDR3 has 15 amino acids. The repertoire was sequenced with immunoSEQ multiplex PCR; TCRdb's copy has only in-frame clones and lacks some. The sample has 200,000 or so clones; roughly nine tenths are singletons. The source of this sequence is a man aged 65-85 years with active or convalescent COVID-19. The chain joins TRBV28 to TRBJ1-5; 8 positions agree with TRBD1. The source material was peripheral blood. This CDR3 reads CASSRTGSGNQPQHF. The CDR3 DNA reads TGTGCCAGCAGCCGGACAGGGTCGGGCAATCAGCCCCAGCATTTT.